What follows is one T cell receptor (beta chain) and its context. The CDR3 loop spans 14 amino acids. Germline V lookup: CDR1 MNHEY, CDR2 SVGEGT. V was pared by 7 bases and J by 6 bases, with 15 bases between. The data derive from a study of control samples from healthy donors and cancer patients. Only in-frame clones appear in the TCRdb table, and some are missing; sequencing was by immunoSEQ multiplex PCR. The sample has some 67,000 clones; 80% to 90% are singletons. This chain links TRBV6-2 or TRBV6-3 with TRBJ2-2, with D perhaps matching TRBD2 (7 bases). This clonotype was obtained from a woman aged 45 to 65 with head and neck cancer. Sequenced input: PBMCs. CDR3 sequence reads: CASNPGGPPGELFF. As DNA, the CDR3 is TGTGCCAGCAACCCCGGGGGGCCCCCCGGGGAGCTGTTTTTT.